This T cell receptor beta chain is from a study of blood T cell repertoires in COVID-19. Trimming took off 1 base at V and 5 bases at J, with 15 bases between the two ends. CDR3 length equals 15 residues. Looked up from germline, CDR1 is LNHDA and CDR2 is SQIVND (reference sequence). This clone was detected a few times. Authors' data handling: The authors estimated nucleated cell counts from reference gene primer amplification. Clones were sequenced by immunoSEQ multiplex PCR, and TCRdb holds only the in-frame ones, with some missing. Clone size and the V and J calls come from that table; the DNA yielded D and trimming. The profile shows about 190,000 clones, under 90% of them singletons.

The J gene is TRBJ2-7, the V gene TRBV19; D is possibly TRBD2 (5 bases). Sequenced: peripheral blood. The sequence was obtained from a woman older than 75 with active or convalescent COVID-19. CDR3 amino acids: CASSIGLARSDEQYF. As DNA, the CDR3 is TGTGCCAGTAGTATAGGGCTAGCACGGAGCGACGAGCAGTACTTC. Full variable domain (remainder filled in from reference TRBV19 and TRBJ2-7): DGGITQSPKYLFRKEGQNVTLSCEQNLNHDAMYWYRQDPGQGLRLIYYSQIVNDFQKGDIAEGYSVSREKKESFPLTVTSAQKNPTAFYLCASSIGLARSDEQYFGPGTRLTVT.